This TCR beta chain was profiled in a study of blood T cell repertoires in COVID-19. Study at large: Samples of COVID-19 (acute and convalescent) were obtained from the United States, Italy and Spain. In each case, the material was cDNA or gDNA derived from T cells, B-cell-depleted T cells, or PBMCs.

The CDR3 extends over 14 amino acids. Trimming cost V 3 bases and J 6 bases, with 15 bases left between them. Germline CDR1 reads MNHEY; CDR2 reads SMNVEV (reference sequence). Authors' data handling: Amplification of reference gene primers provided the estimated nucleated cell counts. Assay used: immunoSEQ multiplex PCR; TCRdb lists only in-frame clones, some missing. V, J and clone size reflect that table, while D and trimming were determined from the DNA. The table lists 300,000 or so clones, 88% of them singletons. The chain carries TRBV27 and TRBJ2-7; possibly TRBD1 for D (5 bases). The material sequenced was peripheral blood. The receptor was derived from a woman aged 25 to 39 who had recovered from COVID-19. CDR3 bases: TGTGCCAGCAGTTTCGGACAAGGGGTAGGCGAGCAGTACTTC. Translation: CASSFGQGVGEQYF.